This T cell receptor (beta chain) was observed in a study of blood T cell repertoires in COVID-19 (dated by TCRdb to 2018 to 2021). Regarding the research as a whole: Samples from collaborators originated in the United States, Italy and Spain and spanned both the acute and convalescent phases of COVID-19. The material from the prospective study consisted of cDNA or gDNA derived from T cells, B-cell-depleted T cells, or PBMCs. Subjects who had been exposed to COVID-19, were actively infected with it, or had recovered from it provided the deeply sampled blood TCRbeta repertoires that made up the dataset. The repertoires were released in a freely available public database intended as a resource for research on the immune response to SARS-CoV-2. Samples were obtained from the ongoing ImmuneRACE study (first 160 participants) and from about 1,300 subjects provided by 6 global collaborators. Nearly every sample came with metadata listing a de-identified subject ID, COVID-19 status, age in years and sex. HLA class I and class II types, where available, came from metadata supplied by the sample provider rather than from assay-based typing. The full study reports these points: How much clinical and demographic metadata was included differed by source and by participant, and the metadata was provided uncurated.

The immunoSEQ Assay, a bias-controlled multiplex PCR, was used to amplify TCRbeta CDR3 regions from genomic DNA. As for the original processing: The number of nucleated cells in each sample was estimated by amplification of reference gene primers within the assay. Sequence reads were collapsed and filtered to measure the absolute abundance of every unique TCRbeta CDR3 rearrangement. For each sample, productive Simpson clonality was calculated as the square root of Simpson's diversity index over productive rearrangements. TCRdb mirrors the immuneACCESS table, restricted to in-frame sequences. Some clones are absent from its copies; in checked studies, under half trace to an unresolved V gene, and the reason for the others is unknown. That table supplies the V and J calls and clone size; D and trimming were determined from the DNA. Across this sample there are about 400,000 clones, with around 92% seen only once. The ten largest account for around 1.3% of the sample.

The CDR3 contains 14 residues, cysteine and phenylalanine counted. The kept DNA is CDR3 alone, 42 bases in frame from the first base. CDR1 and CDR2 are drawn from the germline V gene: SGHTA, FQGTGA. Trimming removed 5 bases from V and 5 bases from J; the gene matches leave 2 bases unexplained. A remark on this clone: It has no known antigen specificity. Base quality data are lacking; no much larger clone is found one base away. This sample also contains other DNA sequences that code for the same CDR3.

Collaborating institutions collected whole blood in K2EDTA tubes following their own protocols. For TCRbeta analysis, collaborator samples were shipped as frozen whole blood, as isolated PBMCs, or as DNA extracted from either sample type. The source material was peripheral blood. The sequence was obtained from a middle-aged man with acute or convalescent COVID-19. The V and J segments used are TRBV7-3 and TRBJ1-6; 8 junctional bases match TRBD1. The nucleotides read TGTGCCAGCAGCCTGGGACAGGATAATTCACCCCTCCACTTT. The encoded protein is CASSLGQDNSPLHF. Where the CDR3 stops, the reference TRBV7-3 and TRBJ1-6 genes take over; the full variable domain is GAGVSQTPSNKVTEKGKYVELRCDPISGHTALYWYRQSLGQGPEFLIYFQGTGAADDSGLPNDRFFAVRPEGSVSTLKIQRTERGDSAVYLCASSLGQDNSPLHFGNGTRLTVT.